Below, one TCR beta chain is given with its context. Its binding antigen is unknown. Libraries were made using the immunoSEQ multiplex PCR assay. For the multiplex PCR, a mixture combining 60 forward primers for TCR Vbeta segments and 13 reverse primers for TCR Jbeta segments was used. Amplification of the CDR3 region of rearranged TCR beta genes was performed with a multiplex PCR assay on genomic DNA. Amplified TCR beta libraries were sequenced as 87-base-pair reads on the Illumina HiSeq System. Per the authors' processing: In a later analysis, tens of millions of unique TCR beta chains were counted across the 650 to 700 repertoires, and some 10 million of these chains were shared by at least two donors. To remove PCR and sequencing errors, raw reads were error-corrected and collapsed into unique sequences using a nearest-neighbor algorithm that merged closely related sequences. V, D and J gene segments were assigned by aligning CDR3 sequences to IMGT reference sequences. For a sequence to be retained, at least a six-nucleotide match to both a V gene segment and a J gene segment was required. A rearrangement was called productive if the CDR3 had no stop codons and remained in frame with V and J, and every other rearrangement was called non-productive. CDR3 was defined according to IMGT convention as the region running from the second conserved V-encoded cysteine to the conserved J-encoded phenylalanine. Sequences without an unambiguous match to a single V gene segment were excluded from the earlier analysis of about 630 of the donors. An earlier analysis of fewer than 750 of the donors classified V segments as functional when productive rearrangements were above 56.7% and as segregating when the standard deviation between donors was above 5%. A statistical classification framework was built for diagnosing cytomegalovirus status from the catalog of TCR beta chain sequences. A later analysis assigned V and J genes by comparing TCR nucleotide sequences with IMGT/GENE-DB human TR gene sequences. In a later analysis, CDR3 sequences and most-parsimonious VDJ recombination scenarios were assigned using the TCRdist pipeline. A later analysis defined each TCR beta chain by its CDR3 amino acid sequence plus V-gene family, and excluded reads lacking a unique V-gene family. In a later analysis, 450 to 600 highly shared, low-generation-probability nucleotide sequences were removed to address suspected cross-contamination and a sequencing artifact. A later analysis calculated a clonal expansion index for each public chain from normalized within-repertoire ranks of inferred template counts. Generation probabilities in a later analysis came from a VDJ recombination model fitted to out-of-frame rearrangements, and those results were checked against IGoR. In a later analysis, hypergeometric tests were used to score TCR-TCR, TCR-HLA and TCR-CMV co-occurrence, with a repertoire-size bias correction applied to TCR pairs. A later analysis estimated false discovery rates by permuting HLA or CMV assignments 20 times. A later analysis grouped co-occurring TCRs with DBSCAN, adding TCRdist sequence similarity when clustering within HLA-allele-positive subsets. Repertoires with fewer than 30,000 or more than 120,000 public chains were left out of co-occurrence clustering, as were five repertoires with anomalous nucleotide sharing. TCRdb mirrors the immuneACCESS table, restricted to in-frame sequences. Some clones are absent from its copies; in checked studies, under half trace to an unresolved V gene, and the reason for the others is unknown. The DNA gave D and trimming, while V, J and clone size come from that table. This sample's table has entries for over 200,000 clones. Around 0.95% of the sample is held by the ten biggest clonotypes.

This specimen comes from a study of cytomegalovirus exposure and HLA in healthy donors (TCRdb year 2017). For the wider study: An earlier analysis of 587 of the donors reported 276 Gb of sequence data and some 120 million unique TCR beta sequences from 150 million to 200 million T cells. About 300 gigabases of sequencing data and approximately 92 million unique TCR sequences made up an early release that covered several hundred HLA-typed donors. Of the roughly 400 genotyped donors, approximately 81% were placed in the genetic ancestry cluster associated with self-reported Caucasian donors. The aim of the study was to test whether cataloging public T cell receptors could identify signatures of past pathogen exposure. The study profiled the T cell repertoires of hundreds of subjects by immunosequencing and related them to cytomegalovirus serostatus. Along with the roughly 610-subject first cohort, a separate validation cohort of over 90 different subjects was used. To predict cytomegalovirus infection status, the study combined high-throughput TCR immunosequencing, statistical association of individual TCRs with disease status, and machine learning. A later analysis re-analyzed previously published TCR beta repertoires from 660 or so donors and added high-resolution HLA genotyping to study TCR occurrence patterns. In the later analysis, no new phenotypic data were used to find candidate immune exposures; instead, reliance was placed on TCR beta sequences and their occurrence across donors. In an earlier analysis of roughly 540 of the donors, high-throughput TCR beta sequencing was used to judge whether each TCR beta V gene segment behaved as functional or pseudogenic. Donor age, sex, ethnicity and CMV serostatus were collected together with the repertoire data. A later genetic analysis took genome-wide SNP genotypes for about 55% of the 666 donors and used that subset as a discovery cohort. All discovery cohort repertoires had been generated using a single sequencing platform. Class I and class II HLA loci were covered by the typing at four-digit resolution. Typing coverage varied by locus: roughly 620-640 donors for A, B, C, DRB1 and DQB1; under 550 for DQA1; over 600 for DPA1; fewer than 480 for DPB1. Because of strong linkage in the cohort, five DR-DQ haplotypes were treated as single units for association and clustering. Among under 450 genotyped donors of the cohort, an average of roughly 240,000 unique TCR beta nucleotide sequences were sequenced per donor, approximately 20% of them non-productive.

Study-level results and caveats: Assigning TCR associations to individual alleles was difficult when HLA alleles, especially DR and DQ, strongly co-occurred. In a later analysis, the rate of TCR association differed among HLA loci, with DRB1 alleles having the most associated TCRs and HLA-C alleles having the fewest. The only immune exposure information available for the cohort was CMV serostatus. In a later analysis, several top co-occurrence clusters were reported to appear linked to parvovirus B19, influenza, CMV and Epstein-Barr virus. Presence/absence analyses assumed roughly uniform sequencing depth across donors, an assumption that may not hold. In an earlier analysis of about 540 of the donors, most TCR beta V segments were observed in productive rearrangements about 87% or about 30% of the time, broadly matching IMGT annotations. Correlated functional status among segregating V segments might be attributable to linkage disequilibrium, but an unknown experimental factor could not be ruled out. While some public TCRs were present in many individuals, most TCR sequences turned up only very rarely across donors. A further reported finding was that TCR beta sequences accurately predicted the HLA-A and HLA-B alleles for most subjects in the first cohort. The authors suggested that the approach could potentially be extended to other disease states and immunological phenotypes. Because HLA typing was unavailable for some donors at each locus, only the typed subset was used in association tests. In a later analysis, HLA-associated TCR beta chains showed more clonal expansion and lower generation probabilities than non-associated chains that were equally common. This cohort had only TCR beta chains sequenced, and the lack of alpha or paired-chain data limited which features could be detected. A few of the identified cytomegalovirus-associated TCR beta chains were confirmed in vitro to be specific for cytomegalovirus antigens. Compared with the approximately 710-donor mean, donors in an Asian-associated ancestry cluster had fewer N-insertions in productive TCRs, according to a later genetic analysis. The study gave a list of 150 to 200 TCR beta chains associated with cytomegalovirus. A later genetic analysis associated a missense DCLRE1C variant with V-gene and J-gene trimming of TCR beta chains, and an independent cohort replicated the association. The earlier analysis of 450 to 700 of the donors excluded some 15 rarely observed V segments, including chromosome 9 orphons, because counts were too low. A later analysis associated about 16,000 TCR beta sequences with specific HLA alleles at a false discovery rate of 0.05. Cytomegalovirus status was reported to be diagnosed by the classifier with high specificity and sensitivity in both the original and validation cohorts. Some IMGT-functional V segments, including TRBV6-2 and TRBV6-3, could not be told apart with the 87-base-pair reads, so those segments were excluded. In a later analysis, most CMV-associated TCR beta chains were found to appear HLA-restricted, with HLA associations seemingly driven largely by CMV exposure. A group of highly shared sequence variants was considered likely to be a technical artifact of the sequencing pipeline.

The CDR3 spans 12 residues, from the cysteine through the phenylalanine. Kept here is only the CDR3 DNA, which spans 36 bases and is read in frame from base 1. V was cut back by 6 bases and J by 4 bases, leaving a gap of 6 bases between them. From the germline V gene (reference sequence), CDR1 is SEHNR and CDR2 is FQNEAQ. In total, approximately 690 healthy bone marrow donors made up the cohort. All cohort members were sampled while nominally healthy, although unrecorded immune exposures were likely present. The donor tested CMV seropositive, placing the donor among the 290 or so seropositive members of the cohort. Every donor gave a peripheral blood sample, and the peripheral blood mononuclear cells from that sample were used for TCR beta sequencing. The Qiagen DNeasy Blood Extraction Kit was used to extract genomic DNA from the blood cell samples.

The sequencing input was PBMCs. The chain joins TRBV7-9 to TRBJ1-4, with the D gene call left open. The source of this sequence is a woman in her thirties in good health and CMV-seropositive. The CDR3 corresponds to CASRSDNEKLFF. The sequence in DNA is TGTGCCAGCAGAAGCGATAATGAAAAACTGTTTTTT. The entire variable domain, with the stretches around the CDR3 drawn from the reference TRBV7-9 and TRBJ1-4 proteins, is DTGVSQNPRHKITKRGQNVTFRCDPISEHNRLYWYRQTLGQGPEFLTYFQNEAQLEKSRLLSDRFSAERPKGSFSTLEIQRTEQGDSAMYLCASRSDNEKLFFGSGTQLSVL.